The 21 T cell receptor beta chains reported below all come from one sample, sequenced in a study of OX40 agonist ivuxolimab in advanced cancers. Assay: immunoSEQ multiplex PCR; the TCRdb copy retains only in-frame clones and omits some. The data hold more than 15,000 clones, with roughly 84% observed a single time. Source: CD4+ or CD8+ T cells sorted from blood, taken in a trial of the OX40 agonist ivuxolimab. These receptors all come from an adult with an advanced solid tumor such as melanoma, head and neck, liver or kidney cancer.

This clone showed up just a few times. The chain combines TRBV15 with TRBJ2-3, with D tentatively TRBD1 or TRBD2 (7 bases each). Germline CDR1 and CDR2: LNHNV and YYDKDF (reference sequence). Trimming pared 1 base from V and 6 bases from J, leaving 20 bases between. This CDR3 comprises 17 residues. The CDR3 loop is CATSRARDSQGGDTQYF. The CDR3 DNA reads as TGTGCCACCAGCAGAGCCCGGGACAGTCAGGGGGGGGATACGCAGTATTTT. Full variable domain (remainder filled in from reference TRBV15 and TRBJ2-3): DAMVIQNPRYQVTQFGKPVTLSCSQTLNHNVMYWYQQKSSQAPKLLFHYYDKDFNNEADTPDNFQSRRPNTSFCFLDIRSPGLGDTAMYLCATSRARDSQGGDTQYFGPGTRLTVL.

This chain uses TRBV18 with TRBJ2-1, with D perhaps TRBD2 (6 bases). CDR3 size: 14 residues. The V gene lost 2 bases and the J gene lost 8 bases, with 13 bases spanning the gap. The germline gives CDR1 KGHSH, CDR2 LQKENI. The CDR3 protein is CASSPNLPGDEQFF. CDR3 nucleotide sequence: TGTGCCAGCTCACCAAATCTTCCGGGGGATGAGCAGTTCTTC.

V usage is TRBV11-3 and J usage is TRBJ2-2; no firm D call. The ends were cut back, 1 base at V and 6 bases at J, with 3 bases in the middle. The CDR3 is made up of 12 amino acids. Germline V gives CDR1 SGHNT, CDR2 YENEEA. DNA of the CDR3: TGTGCCAGCAGCTTAGGGGCCGGGGAGCTGTTTTTT. Its protein product is CASSLGAGELFF.

The chain combines TRBV11-2 with TRBJ1-1; maybe TRBD1 (6 bases). Trimming removed 1 base at V and 2 bases at J, with 11 bases between. The CDR3 covers 15 residues. The V gene's germline CDR1 is SGHAT and CDR2 FQNNGV. CDR3 sequence reads: CASSLVGGINTEAFF. DNA of the CDR3: TGTGCCAGCAGCTTAGTGGGGGGCATCAACACTGAAGCTTTCTTT. Full variable domain (remainder filled in from reference TRBV11-2 and TRBJ1-1): EAGVAQSPRYKIIEKRQSVAFWCNPISGHATLYWYQQILGQGPKLLIQFQNNGVVDDSQLPKDRFSAERLKGVDSTLKIQPAKLEDSAVYLCASSLVGGINTEAFFGQGTRLTVV.

The J gene is TRBJ2-1, the V gene TRBV20-1; D unresolved. The CDR3 sequence is 11 residues long. Germline loops: CDR1 DFQATT, CDR2 SNEGSKA (reference sequence). V gave up 6 bases and J gave up 4 bases, with 7 bases separating them. The CDR3 bases are TGCAGTGCCGGTGGGTACAATGAGCAGTTCTTC. Translating gives CSAGGYNEQFF.

The chain employs TRBV5-8 and TRBJ2-7; tentative D call: TRBD2 (6 bases). The CDR3 extends over 17 amino acids. The V gene's germline CDR1 is SGHTS and CDR2 YDEGEE. Trimming took off 0 bases at V and 1 base at J, with 17 bases between the two ends. CDR3 residues: CASSLVSGLAHSYEQYF. DNA of the CDR3: TGTGCCAGCAGCTTGGTTTCAGGGCTAGCGCATTCCTACGAGCAGTACTTC.

The chain is built from TRBV7-8 and TRBJ2-1, with D hard to call. V dropped 2 bases and J dropped 8 bases, with 22 bases sitting between them. CDR3 length equals 17 residues. CDR1 and CDR2 from the germline V gene are SGHVS and FQNEAQ. CDR3 amino acids: CASSLRSAWATFDEQFF. The DNA of the CDR3 is TGTGCCAGCAGCTTAAGGTCGGCGTGGGCAACATTCGATGAGCAGTTCTTC.

V is TRBV5-1 and J is TRBJ1-5; a weak D match, TRBD1 (6 bases). Germline loops: CDR1 SGHRS, CDR2 YFSETQ. Trimming took 0 bases from V and 5 from J, leaving 12 bases between them. There are 15 residues in the CDR3. The CDR3 sequence: CASSLEAAGDQPQHF. The CDR3 DNA reads TGCGCCAGCAGCTTGGAGGCGGCAGGGGATCAGCCCCAGCATTTT.

This clone appeared a single time. This CDR3 is CASGGGSSYNEQFF. The DNA for the CDR3 is TGTGCCTCAGGGGGGGGGAGCTCCTACAATGAGCAGTTCTTC. V usage is TRBV7-9 and J usage is TRBJ2-1, with D perhaps matching TRBD1 or TRBD2 (7 bases each). The CDR3 length is 14 residues. V gave up 11 bases and J gave up 0 bases, with 14 bases separating them. CDR1 is SEHNR and CDR2 is FQNEAQ in the germline V gene (reference sequence). The full variable domain, with the rest looked up from reference TRBV7-9 and TRBJ2-1, is DTGVSQNPRHKITKRGQNVTFRCDPISEHNRLYWYRQTLGQGPEFLTYFQNEAQLEKSRLLSDRFSAERPKGSFSTLEIQRTEQGDSAMYLCASGGGSSYNEQFFGPGTRLTVL.

The V call is TRBV30, the J call TRBJ1-5; D remains unclear. This CDR3 is built from 16 residues. The V end lost 0 bases, the J end lost 2 bases, and 14 bases lay between the germline ends. Germline V gives CDR1 GTSNPN, CDR2 SVGIG (reference sequence). The CDR3 is CAWSVPLPKGNQPQHF. The DNA of the CDR3 is TGTGCCTGGAGTGTTCCCCTTCCTAAGGGCAATCAGCCCCAGCATTTT. Full variable domain (outside the CDR3, taken from reference TRBV30 and TRBJ1-5): SQTIHQWPATLVQPVGSPLSLECTVEGTSNPNLYWYRQAAGRGLQLLFYSVGIGQISSEVPQNLSASRPQDRQFILSSKKLLLSDSGFYLCAWSVPLPKGNQPQHFGDGTRLSIL.

This chain links TRBV11-2 with TRBJ2-1; 11 bases agree with TRBD2. V shed 3 bases and J 5 bases; nucleotides not matched to a gene: 6. CDR3 size: 16 residues. Germline lookup yields CDR1 SGHAT and CDR2 FQNNGV. CDR3 protein: CASSFLSGGVHNEQFF. The DNA of the CDR3 is TGTGCCAGCAGCTTCCTTAGCGGGGGGGTCCACAATGAGCAGTTCTTC.

The J gene is TRBJ2-7, the V gene TRBV2; D ambiguous. Germline CDR1 reads SNHLY; CDR2 reads FYNNEI. V was pared by 7 bases and J by 2 bases, with 9 bases between. CDR3 size: 12 residues. CDR3 loop: CASKGEPYEQYF. The CDR3 DNA follows: TGTGCCAGCAAGGGTGAGCCCTACGAGCAGTACTTC.

This chain links TRBV7-9 with TRBJ1-2, with a tentative D call TRBD1 (6 bases). Germline CDR1 SEHNR, CDR2 FQNEAQ (reference sequence). The CDR3 length is 14 residues. Trimming took off 3 bases at V and 7 bases at J, with 15 bases between the two ends. The CDR3 nucleotides read TGTGCCAGCAGCTTCGGCCAGGGGCTCCTTGGCTACACCTTC. Translated: CASSFGQGLLGYTF.

The chain has TRBV30 and TRBJ1-3; a possible D gene is TRBD1 (5 bases). The germline gives CDR1 GTSNPN, CDR2 SVGIG (reference sequence). V gave up 4 bases and J gave up 3 bases, with 13 bases separating them. The CDR3 sequence is 14 residues long. CDR3 DNA: TGTGCCTGGAAGAAAGGGGCCCTTGGAAACACCATATATTTT. Protein sequence: CAWKKGALGNTIYF.

The V call is TRBV29-1, the J call TRBJ2-3; unclear D gene. The CDR3 is made up of 10 amino acids. Trimming shortened V by 3 bases and J by 6 bases, and 4 bases separated the two germline ends. Germline values: CDR1 SQVTM, CDR2 ANQGSEA. Here the CDR3 reads CSVDVDTQYF. For the CDR3, the DNA is TGCAGCGTTGACGTCGATACGCAGTATTTT.

The chain uses TRBV5-1 and TRBJ2-2, with a tentative D call TRBD2 (5 bases). CDR1 is SGHRS, CDR2 YFSETQ, per germline. V lost 4 bases, J lost 7 bases, and 17 bases lay in between. The CDR3 sequence is 15 residues long. The CDR3 DNA reads TGCGCCAGCAGCAGGACTGGAGGTTACGTCGGGGAGCTGTTTTTT. Translated, it gives CASSRTGGYVGELFF. Drawing the rest from reference TRBV5-1 and TRBJ2-2, the complete variable domain is KAGVTQTPRYLIKTRGQQVTLSCSPISGHRSVSWYQQTPGQGLQFLFEYFSETQRNKGNFPGRFSGRQFSNSRSEMNVSTLELGDSALYLCASSRTGGYVGELFFGEGSRLTVL.

This chain joins TRBV5-1 and TRBJ1-1, with 10 bases matching TRBD1. Trimming at V came to 0 bases and at J to 3 bases, leaving 2 bases not matched to a gene. In germline, CDR1 is SGHRS, CDR2 YFSETQ. There are 15 residues in the CDR3. For the CDR3, the DNA is TGCGCCAGCAGCTTGGAGGGGACAGGGGACACTGAAGCTTTCTTT. This encodes CASSLEGTGDTEAFF.

The rearrangement joins TRBV27 to TRBJ2-1; 8 bases are shared with TRBD1. Losses at the gene ends were 6 bases for V and 7 bases for J; bases not matched to a gene: 5. The CDR3 consists of 13 residues. Germline lookup yields CDR1 MNHEY and CDR2 SMNVEV (reference sequence). The CDR3 bases are TGTGCCAGCAGGACGAGACAGGGGAATGAGCAGTTCTTC. This encodes CASRTRQGNEQFF.

V usage is TRBV6-7 and J usage is TRBJ2-1; D remains ambiguous. TRBV6-7 carries the ORF label, with uncertain function. V was clipped by 1 base and J by 4 bases, with 20 bases between them. This CDR3 has 18 residues. The CDR3 sequence is CASSYFFSGNREYNEQFF. CDR3 DNA sequence: TGTGCCAGCAGTTACTTTTTCTCCGGAAACAGAGAATACAATGAGCAGTTCTTC.

V and J are TRBV5-1 and TRBJ1-4, with 7 bases fitting TRBD1. Per the germline V gene, CDR1 is SGHRS and CDR2 is YFSETQ. V was pared by 0 bases and J by 3 bases, with 8 bases of the junction left unmatched. The CDR3 contains 17 residues. The CDR3: CASSLEGTDYPNEKLFF. CDR3 coding DNA: TGCGCCAGCAGCTTGGAAGGGACAGATTACCCTAATGAAAAACTGTTTTTT. The full variable domain, its missing parts supplied by reference TRBV5-1 and TRBJ1-4, is KAGVTQTPRYLIKTRGQQVTLSCSPISGHRSVSWYQQTPGQGLQFLFEYFSETQRNKGNFPGRFSGRQFSNSRSEMNVSTLELGDSALYLCASSLEGTDYPNEKLFFGSGTQLSVL.

The V gene is TRBV27, the J gene TRBJ1-6; the D gene is possibly TRBD1 (5 bases). V was shortened by 4 bases and J by 7 bases, with 11 bases between the two germline ends. Germline V gives CDR1 MNHEY, CDR2 SMNVEV (reference sequence). This CDR3 is built from 14 residues. CDR3 sequence reads: CASSWGLQNSPLHF. Here the CDR3 DNA reads TGTGCCAGCAGTTGGGGACTACAGAATTCACCCCTCCACTTT.